The clone carrying this T cell receptor beta chain has more than one count but fewer than ten. This sample's time point: pre-sensitization, week 0. The treatment: therapeutic diphenylcyclopropenone sensitization with weekly scalp DPC. The record originates from a study of human T cells and chemical hapten exposure. MiXCR was run by TCRdb on the RACE reads, yielding one entry per CDR3 protein. Of tens of thousands of distinct CDR3 sequences listed, 8% to 10% were seen once; the top ten hold approximately 3.9%. The source material was whole blood, sampled in connection with sensitization to the hapten diphenylcyclopropenone (DPC). The origin of this receptor is a woman in her 40s with alopecia areata. Some clones in this sample may be carry-over from other donors' samples.

The CDR3 loop reads CSASRTGSEQYF. The CDR3 DNA sequence: TGCAGTGCTAGTAGGACAGGGTCCGAGCAGTACTTC. V is TRBV20-1 and J is TRBJ2-7, with TRBD1 matching over 8 bases. The CDR3 is made up of 12 amino acids. The J segment lost 6 bases and the V segment lost 3 bases, leaving 4 bases of the junction unmatched. Germline loops: CDR1 DFQATT, CDR2 SNEGSKA (reference sequence).